This T cell receptor (beta chain) was recorded in a study of response to subunit inactivated influenza vaccine. A single record per CDR3 protein comes from TCRdb applying MiXCR to the RT-PCR reads. This sample has 650,000 or so distinct CDR3 sequences, with 12% to 15% found just once. The TCR originated in a man between 50 and 59 years old who received an inactivated influenza vaccine. This specimen was PBMCs from blood, taken 14 to 15 days before vaccination.

The CDR3 spells CARNSNEQFF. CDR3 DNA: TGTGCCAGAAATAGCAATGAGCAGTTCTTC. V is TRBV7-2 and J is TRBJ2-1; D not resolved. Trimming cost V 9 bases and J 6 bases, with 6 bases left between them. Looked up from germline, CDR1 is SGHTA and CDR2 is FQGNSA. The CDR3 is 10 amino acids.